This TCR beta chain comes out of a study of T cells after posttransplantation cyclophosphamide (dated by TCRdb to about 2016). With respect to the entire study: Using TRB sequencing, the study followed how the T cell repertoire reconstituted after myeloablative bone marrow transplantation in which posttransplantation cyclophosphamide served as GVHD prophylaxis. Antigen receptor sequencing was done on samples from roughly 38 PTCy-treated patients and from 15 to 20 related bone marrow donors of those patients. Blood from every one of the 30 or so PTCy patients who had 1-year posttransplant specimens underwent TRB sequencing. In 3 patients, TRB sequencing was also performed on up to 3 more blood samples taken 2 to 5.2 years after transplant, and in a handful of patients, pretransplant blood was also TRB-sequenced. Because TRA and TRB clonality correlated tightly in 10 or so samples, later TCR analyses were limited to TRB. Public TRB sequences were compared against a database of over 3,600 sequences linked to responses to pathogens, tumor antigens, self-antigens and alloantigens. Broad study findings and their caveats: Donor-recipient similarity was low at 1-2 months but increased during the first year, and donor CD8+ memory clones often dominated later blood repertoires. Across approximately 45 patients, TRB clonality was highly associated with recipient CMV seropositivity and CMV reactivation, and diversity in PTCy patients was similar to diversity in CNI/methotrexate controls. The TRB repertoires of T cells infiltrating skin or the GI tract showed only limited overlap with the TRB repertoires found in blood.

Mononuclear cells from peripheral blood and bone marrow were separated by Ficoll-Hypaque density centrifugation and then cryopreserved. FACS on a FACSAria II was used to sort CD4+ and CD8+ T cells, including the naive and memory subsets. TRB sequencing was run on genomic DNA with either the immunoSEQ assay at survey resolution or the hsTCRB kit. From the authors' description of their analysis: Initial read processing used immunoSEQ software, and repertoire analyses used the LymphoSeq R package. For each TRB dataset, clonality was calculated as 1 minus normalized Shannon entropy, and the Gini coefficient was computed as well. To infer phenotypes in unsorted samples, TRB sequences from sorted subsets of the recipient or donor were mapped onto the unsorted samples of the same recipient. TCRdb holds this immuneACCESS table with in-frame rearrangements only. Some clones are missing; in checked studies, unresolved V genes explain under half, and the rest has no known cause. V, J and clone size were drawn from that table, and D and trimming were deduced from the DNA. Here the sample has approximately 2,000 clones; 80% to 90% occur a single time. The ten largest clones capture 9.5% to 12% of the sample.

As regards this clone: Which antigen it targets is not known. Within one base of it there is no much larger clone, and no base qualities were kept.

CDR1 and CDR2, per the germline V gene (reference sequence), are MNHEY and SMNVEV. The CDR3, from cysteine to phenylalanine, totals 15 residues. This entry keeps only the CDR3 DNA: 45 bases, framed from base 1. V is shortened by 3 bases, J by 2 bases, and the region joining them spans 14 bases. The chain joins TRBV27 to TRBJ2-7; a weak D assignment points to TRBD1 (6 bases agree). Sequencing was carried out using CD8+ T cells sorted from bone marrow. The sequence was collected from a woman aged 45-65 years in good health and a related stem cell transplant donor. The sequenced DNA: TGTGCCAGCAGTTTGGGGGCCCCCACCACCTACGAGCAGTACTTC. Translated, this gives CASSLGAPTTYEQYF.